The 17 T cell receptor beta chains given below trace back to one sample, sequenced in a study of PD-L1 blockade in urothelial cancer. TCRdb keeps only in-frame clones here, not all; method: immunoSEQ multiplex PCR. Among over 45,000 clones listed, 87% were seen once. This sample comprised PBMCs, obtained around atezolizumab (anti-PD-L1) treatment. All receptors derive from a man aged 55 to 70 with urothelial cancer.

The chain uses TRBV19 and TRBJ2-7; 7 nucleotides align to TRBD1. Per germline, CDR1 LNHDA and CDR2 SQIVND (reference sequence). The CDR3 spans 17 residues. J gave up 2 bases and V 5 bases, and 15 bases lay outside the gene matches. The CDR3 here is CASSSPPGTVTTYEQYF. The CDR3 nucleotides are TGTGCCAGTAGTTCCCCTCCCGGGACAGTGACCACCTACGAGCAGTACTTC.

The V and J genes are TRBV30 and TRBJ2-1; 11 nucleotides agree with TRBD2. The CDR3 is made up of 13 amino acids. Germline V gene sequence: CDR1 GTSNPN, CDR2 SVGIG (reference sequence). The V and J ends lost 6 bases and 7 bases, in that order; junction bases with no gene match: 5. The CDR3 reads CACQRLAGNEQFF. The CDR3 DNA reads TGTGCCTGCCAAAGACTAGCGGGGAATGAGCAGTTCTTC.

The chain couples TRBV6-1 to TRBJ2-5; D is undetermined. The CDR3 length is 12 residues. The germline gives CDR1 MNHNS, CDR2 SASEGT. V was shortened by 4 bases and J by 5 bases, with 8 bases between the two germline ends. CDR3 region: CASSARLETQYF. CDR3 DNA sequence: TGTGCCAGCAGTGCCCGACTGGAGACCCAGTACTTC.

The chain has TRBV6-1 and TRBJ2-5, with D perhaps matching TRBD1 (5 bases). V was clipped by 5 bases and J by 3 bases, with 10 bases between them. CDR1 is MNHNS, CDR2 SASEGT, per germline. The CDR3 is 13 amino acids. In DNA, the CDR3 is TGTGCCAGCAGTCGAGACAGCGAAGAGACCCAGTACTTC. Encoded protein: CASSRDSEETQYF.

V gene TRBV7-8 combines with J gene TRBJ2-6; D remains ambiguous. This CDR3 region has 16 residues. The germline V and J ends were trimmed by 5 bases and 0 bases, with 11 bases remaining between them. The germline gives CDR1 SGHVS, CDR2 FQNEAQ. In DNA, the CDR3 is TGTGCCAGCAGCCAGACATTACTCTCTGGGGCCAACGTCCTGACTTTC. Translation: CASSQTLLSGANVLTF.

V usage is TRBV5-4 and J usage is TRBJ2-3; D possibly corresponds to TRBD2 (6 bases). There are 15 residues in the CDR3. CDR1 is SGHNT and CDR2 is YYREEE in the germline V gene (reference sequence). Trimming took 6 bases from V and 2 from J, leaving 16 bases between them. Written as DNA, the CDR3 is TGTGCCAGCAACCTGGGGCGGGGAGCCACAGATACGCAGTATTTT. Translation: CASNLGRGATDTQYF.

The gene calls are TRBV6-5 and TRBJ1-5, with D possibly matching TRBD1 (6 bases). Per the germline V gene, CDR1 is MNHEY and CDR2 is SVGAGI. V gave up 0 bases and J gave up 3 bases, with 9 bases separating them. The CDR3 has 15 residues. The CDR3 spells CASSYSRDTNQPQHF. DNA of the CDR3: TGTGCCAGCAGTTACTCGAGGGACACCAATCAGCCCCAGCATTTT.

The gene calls are TRBV11-3 and TRBJ2-7, with TRBD1 as a possible D gene (5 bases). Germline V gene lookup returns CDR1 SGHNT and CDR2 YENEEA. The CDR3 is 12 residues long. V was trimmed by 6 bases and J by 3 bases, leaving 9 bases between them. The CDR3 region is CASRSQDYEQYF. CDR3 DNA: TGTGCCAGCAGGTCACAGGACTACGAGCAGTACTTC. Full variable domain (outside the CDR3, taken from reference TRBV11-3 and TRBJ2-7): EAGVVQSPRYKIIEKKQPVAFWCNPISGHNTLYWYLQNLGQGPELLIRYENEEAVDDSQLPKDRFSAERLKGVDSTLKIQPAELGDSAVYLCASRSQDYEQYFGPGTRLTVT.

The chain is built from TRBV29-1 and TRBJ2-3; D may be TRBD2 (6 bases). Germline values: CDR1 SQVTM, CDR2 ANQGSEA. The CDR3 consists of 13 residues. The CDR3 is CTAGQGSTDTQYF. In DNA form, the CDR3 reads TGCACGGCGGGGCAGGGCAGCACAGATACGCAGTATTTT.

CDR3 loop: CASRQGAQNTGELFF. Written as DNA, the CDR3 is TGTGCCAGTAGACAGGGGGCACAGAACACCGGGGAGCTGTTTTTT. The chain is built from TRBV7-6 and TRBJ2-2; 10 bases line up with TRBD1. This CDR3 has 15 amino acids. The V and J ends lost 9 bases and 1 base, in that order; junction bases with no gene match: 5. Germline assignment: CDR1 SGHVS and CDR2 FNYEAQ.

This chain uses TRBV6-7 with TRBJ2-7; D possibly corresponds to TRBD1 (5 bases). TRBV6-7 is marked as an open reading frame, function uncertain. This CDR3 region has 18 residues. Trimming stripped 0 bases from V and 1 base from J, with 19 bases between. This CDR3 reads CASSYSNYRPRESYEQYF. CDR3 DNA: TGTGCCAGCAGTTACTCGAACTACAGGCCACGCGAATCCTACGAGCAGTACTTC.

In this sample, this clone turned up once. This sequence joins TRBV28 and TRBJ1-6; 7 positions match TRBD1. After removal of 5 bases from V and 7 bases from J, the junction contained 8 bases not matched to a gene. This CDR3 has 15 residues. Looked up from germline, CDR1 is MDHEN and CDR2 is SYDVKM. The CDR3 DNA sequence: TGTGCCAGCAGTCCACCGACAGGGCAGAATTCACCCCTCCACTTT. Translation gives CASSPPTGQNSPLHF.

The chain has TRBV7-3 and TRBJ2-5; 9 bases agree with TRBD1. The J segment lost 7 bases and the V segment lost 5 bases, leaving 11 bases of the junction unmatched. Germline CDR1 and CDR2: SGHTA and FQGTGA. This CDR3 region has 15 residues. CDR3 DNA: TGTGCCAGCAGCCGCGGGACAGGGAGCGGCGGGACCCAGTACTTC. Translated, it gives CASSRGTGSGGTQYF. The variable domain in full, with the rest retrieved from reference TRBV7-3 and TRBJ2-5, is GAGVSQTPSNKVTEKGKYVELRCDPISGHTALYWYRQSLGQGPEFLIYFQGTGAADDSGLPNDRFFAVRPEGSVSTLKIQRTERGDSAVYLCASSRGTGSGGTQYFGPGTRLLVL.

The genes are TRBV4-1 and TRBJ1-3; 7 bases line up with TRBD1. The trim removed 3 bases at V and 2 bases at J, leaving 7 bases unmatched. The CDR3 has 16 amino acids. CDR1 is MGHRA and CDR2 is YSYEKL in the germline V gene. The CDR3 region is CASSQPTGAPGNTIYF. CDR3 coding DNA: TGCGCCAGCAGCCAGCCCACAGGGGCTCCTGGAAACACCATATATTTT.

This sequence joins TRBV14 and TRBJ2-1, with D tentatively TRBD2 (5 bases). V gave up 0 bases and J gave up 15 bases, with 15 bases separating them. Germline loops: CDR1 SGHDN, CDR2 FVKESK. There are 13 residues in the CDR3. CDR3 coding DNA: TGTGCCAGCAGCCAAGATCTTGGAGGTTCGAGGTTCTTC. Translating it yields CASSQDLGGSRFF.

This chain links TRBV6-5 with TRBJ1-5; D is unresolved. The germline V gene encodes CDR1 MNHEY and CDR2 SVGAGI. Trimming cost V 5 bases and J 1 base, with 12 bases left between them. The CDR3 is 15 amino acids. Written as DNA, the CDR3 is TGTGCCAGCAGTGCCAGAAGAGGGAGCAATCAGCCCCAGCATTTT. Residues: CASSARRGSNQPQHF.

The genes are TRBV10-1 and TRBJ2-3; the match to TRBD1 covers 7 bases. The CDR3 is made up of 14 amino acids. J was trimmed by 5 bases and V by 6 bases; bases with no gene match: 8. CDR1 WNHNN and CDR2 SYGVQD come from the germline V gene (reference sequence). CDR3 region: CASSPDRSIDTQYF. The DNA of the CDR3 is TGCGCCAGCAGCCCGGACAGGTCAATAGATACGCAGTATTTT.